The 23 T cell receptor beta chains below were found in one sample sequenced in a study of cytomegalovirus exposure and HLA in healthy donors. The primer mix had 60 Vbeta and 13 Jbeta primers. Assay: immunoSEQ multiplex PCR; the TCRdb copy retains only in-frame clones and omits some. This sample has about 150,000 clones, with 60% to 85% found just once. Sequences were obtained from PBMCs. These receptors were collected from a woman between 40 and 55 years old in good health and CMV-seronegative.

This clone was found once. The V call is TRBV2, the J call TRBJ2-3, with 9 bases identical to TRBD2. This CDR3 has 15 residues. J lost 0 bases, V lost 4 bases, and 2 bases had no gene match. Germline loops: CDR1 SNHLY, CDR2 FYNNEI. The CDR3 here is CASSGLAASTDTQYF. Here the CDR3 DNA reads TGTGCCAGCAGTGGACTAGCGGCTAGCACAGATACGCAGTATTTT.

The rearrangement joins TRBV5-4 to TRBJ2-3; 11 bases fit TRBD2. CDR3 length: 19 amino acids. Per the germline V gene, CDR1 is SGHNT and CDR2 is YYREEE (reference sequence). Trimming took 5 bases from V and 1 from J; bases not matched to a gene: 15. The chain's CDR3 is CASSPGGLAGGPGTDTQYF. CDR3 DNA: TGTGCCAGCAGTCCCGGCGGGCTAGCGGGAGGACCCGGCACAGATACGCAGTATTTT. Drawing the rest from reference TRBV5-4 and TRBJ2-3, the complete variable domain is ETGVTQSPTHLIKTRGQQVTLRCSSQSGHNTVSWYQQALGQGPQFIFQYYREEENGRGNFPPRFSGLQFPNYSSELNVNALELDDSALYLCASSPGGLAGGPGTDTQYFGPGTRLTVL.

This chain joins TRBV27 and TRBJ2-7; D not certain. This CDR3 is 13 amino acids long. Trimming pared 5 bases from V and 6 bases from J, leaving 14 bases between. Germline V gene data show CDR1 as MNHEY and CDR2 as SMNVEV (reference sequence). The CDR3: CASSLEHFSEQYF. In DNA form, the CDR3 reads TGTGCCAGCAGTCTCGAACATTTCAGCGAGCAGTACTTC.

With respect to this clone: One junction end disagrees with the germline gene, perhaps due to a read error. The V and J genes are TRBV7-9 and TRBJ1-2; D not resolved. This CDR3 spans 12 amino acids. CDR1 and CDR2 (germline): SEHNR, FQNEAQ (reference sequence). CDR3 residues: CSSRPEHYGYTF. Here the CDR3 DNA reads TGTTCCAGCAGGCCAGAACACTATGGCTACACCTTC.

This clone appeared a few times. The CDR3 here is CAISEKEGSNTEAFF. DNA for the CDR3: TGTGCCATCAGTGAAAAAGAAGGGAGTAACACTGAAGCTTTCTTT. This rearrangement joins TRBV10-3 to TRBJ1-1; D not resolved. Germline V gives CDR1 ENHRY, CDR2 SYGVKD. Trimming removed 3 bases from V and 2 bases from J, with 13 bases in between. This CDR3 contains 15 residues.

The rearrangement joins TRBV7-2 to TRBJ2-5, with TRBD2 identical over 8 bases. Germline V lookup: CDR1 SGHTA, CDR2 FQGNSA. The CDR3 totals 13 residues. V lost 3 bases, J lost 5 bases, and 2 bases stayed unmatched. CDR3 in DNA: TGTGCCAGCAGCTTCGGACTAGCCGAGACCCAGTACTTC. Translating gives CASSFGLAETQYF.

This chain joins TRBV13 and TRBJ2-5; 8 positions match TRBD2. Trimming cost V 1 base and J 3 bases; bases outside gene matches: 10. Germline CDR1 PRHDT, CDR2 FYEKMQ (reference sequence). The CDR3 contains 17 residues. CDR3 DNA sequence: TGTGCCAGCAGCTTAGAACTAGCGGAAAATAAGAAAGAGACCCAGTACTTC. Translated, it gives CASSLELAENKKETQYF.

The chain combines TRBV28 with TRBJ2-5; D unclear. Germline CDR1 and CDR2: MDHEN and SYDVKM. The CDR3 totals 13 residues. Trimming took off 6 bases at V and 2 bases at J, with 10 bases between the two ends. The CDR3 loop reads CASREQAQETQYF. The CDR3 region has the DNA TGTGCCAGCAGAGAGCAGGCGCAAGAGACCCAGTACTTC.

The chain links TRBV10-3 to TRBJ2-7; D is perhaps TRBD1 (5 bases). The CDR3 sequence is 16 residues long. Germline-derived CDR1 and CDR2 are ENHRY and SYGVKD. The V end lost 2 bases, the J end lost 3 bases, and 17 bases lay between the germline ends. The CDR3, as DNA: TGTGCCATCAGTGAGACCAGGGCGGAAATAGGCTACGAGCAGTACTTC. It is translated as CAISETRAEIGYEQYF.

The chain links TRBV19 to TRBJ2-5; 13 bases fit TRBD2. V lost 6 bases and J lost 4; bases outside the gene matches: 5. This CDR3 spans 15 amino acids. CDR1 and CDR2 (germline): LNHDA, SQIVND (reference sequence). The CDR3 region is CASSGLAGVGETQYF. The DNA for the CDR3 is TGTGCCAGTAGCGGACTAGCGGGGGTTGGAGAGACCCAGTACTTC.

V is TRBV7-8 and J is TRBJ1-2; the D is unclear. Germline V gene sequence: CDR1 SGHVS, CDR2 FQNEAQ. CDR3 length: 16 residues. With 2 bases removed from V and 4 bases from J, the gap between germline ends came to 17 bases. CDR3 sequence reads: CASSLLGGEAAYGYTF. DNA of the CDR3: TGTGCCAGCAGCTTACTCGGCGGGGAGGCTGCCTATGGCTACACCTTC.

V usage is TRBV28 and J usage is TRBJ1-5, with TRBD1 matching 7 bases. The CDR3 spans 14 residues. Trimming removed 6 bases from V and 4 bases from J; junction bases left unmatched: 6. CDR1 and CDR2 (germline): MDHEN, SYDVKM. CDR3 protein: CASRLGQVNQPQHF. The DNA of the CDR3 is TGTGCCAGCAGACTCGGACAGGTGAATCAGCCCCAGCATTTT.

The DNA for the CDR3 is TGTGCCAGCAGTTTGGGGACTTTGAACGAGCAGTACTTC. Translated, it gives CASSLGTLNEQYF. The J gene is TRBJ2-7, the V gene TRBV28; D possibly corresponds to TRBD2 (6 bases). The germline V and J ends were trimmed by 3 bases and 5 bases, with 11 bases remaining between them. The CDR3 totals 13 residues. Germline CDR1 reads MDHEN; CDR2 reads SYDVKM.

The chain employs TRBV2 and TRBJ1-1, with TRBD1 matching over 8 bases. Germline V gene data show CDR1 as SNHLY and CDR2 as FYNNEI. With V trimmed by 4 bases and J by 3 bases, 10 bases remained unmatched. This CDR3 contains 16 residues. The CDR3 region is CASSGGTGRAYTEAFF. In DNA form, the CDR3 reads TGTGCCAGCAGTGGAGGGACAGGCAGGGCTTACACTGAAGCTTTCTTT. The full variable domain, in which reference TRBV2 and TRBJ1-1 provide the parts outside the CDR3, is EPEVTQTPSHQVTQMGQEVILRCVPISNHLYFYWYRQILGQKVEFLVSFYNNEISEKSEIFDDQFSVERPDGSNFTLKIRSTKLEDSAMYFCASSGGTGRAYTEAFFGQGTRLTVV.

The chain joins TRBV6-1 to TRBJ2-7; 12 nucleotides agree with TRBD1. V lost 10 bases to trimming and J lost 5 bases; unmatched junction nucleotides: 9. This CDR3 spans 14 amino acids. CDR1 and CDR2 (germline): MNHNS, SASEGT. For the CDR3, the DNA is TGTGCCATCCAAGGGGGGACAGGGGGCGACGAGCAGTACTTC. It codes for CAIQGGTGGDEQYF.

The CDR3 nucleotides are TGTGCCAGCAGTGAGAGACGAACAGGGTCTGATACGCAGTATTTT. Its protein is CASSERRTGSDTQYF. The rearrangement links TRBV6-1 to TRBJ2-3; possibly TRBD1 for D (6 bases). Germline V lookup: CDR1 MNHNS, CDR2 SASEGT. V gave up 3 bases and J gave up 6 bases, with 16 bases separating them. This CDR3 is 15 amino acids long.

The chain has TRBV6-5 and TRBJ1-2; 8 nucleotides agree with TRBD1. The germline CDR1 and CDR2 sequences are MNHEY and SVGAGI. V gave up 6 bases and J gave up 7 bases; unmatched junction bases: 10. CDR3 length: 14 amino acids. Here the CDR3 DNA reads TGTGCCAGCAGCACCTCCCGGACAGGGTTTGGCTACACCTTC. Amino acid sequence: CASSTSRTGFGYTF.

This chain joins TRBV5-6 and TRBJ2-3, with TRBD2 matching over 8 bases. V was pared by 4 bases and J by 4 bases, with 8 bases of the junction left unmatched. This CDR3 comprises 15 residues. Germline CDR1 reads SGHDT; CDR2 reads YYEEEE. The DNA of the CDR3 is TGTGCCAGCAGCATTTTAGCGGGATGGCCAGATACGCAGTATTTT. It specifies CASSILAGWPDTQYF.

A few counts support this clone. The CDR3, as DNA: TGTGCCAGCAGCTTCGAGACAAACACTGAAGCTTTCTTT. Its protein is CASSFETNTEAFF. The V call is TRBV7-8, the J call TRBJ1-1; D is uncertain. The CDR3 length is 13 residues. V was trimmed by 3 bases and J by 2 bases, leaving 7 bases between them. The germline V gene encodes CDR1 SGHVS and CDR2 FQNEAQ.

This chain connects TRBV5-1 to TRBJ1-2; a possible D gene is TRBD1 (5 bases). Germline-derived CDR1 and CDR2 are SGHRS and YFSETQ. V lost 6 bases and J 6 bases, leaving 15 bases between the germline ends. The CDR3 spans 13 residues. CDR3 sequence reads: CASTTEWGDGYTF. The CDR3 coding sequence is TGCGCCAGCACTACCGAGTGGGGGGATGGCTACACCTTC.

The rearrangement joins TRBV4-1 to TRBJ2-2; a weak D match, TRBD1 (7 bases). The CDR3 covers 15 residues. Looked up from germline, CDR1 is MGHRA and CDR2 is YSYEKL. V gave up 3 bases and J gave up 7 bases, with 15 bases separating them. CDR3 bases: TGCGCCAGCAGCCAGGGGGGCAGGGGGTTCGGGGAGCTGTTTTTT. It translates to CASSQGGRGFGELFF.

The chain employs TRBV5-1 and TRBJ2-3, with 7 bases fitting TRBD1. The trim removed 2 bases at V and 3 bases at J, leaving 9 bases unmatched. From germline, CDR1 is SGHRS and CDR2 YFSETQ. The CDR3 loop spans 16 amino acids. The DNA of the CDR3 is TGCGCCAGCAGCTTACGACAGGGTTTTGGGACAGATACGCAGTATTTT. Its protein product is CASSLRQGFGTDTQYF.

This clone has more than one count but fewer than ten. V usage is TRBV5-6 and J usage is TRBJ1-4; possibly TRBD1 for D (6 bases). Germline V CDR1 and CDR2: SGHDT, YYEEEE. CDR3 length: 17 residues. The V end lost 4 bases, the J end lost 2 bases, and 18 bases lay between the germline ends. For the CDR3, the DNA is TGTGCCAGCAGCCACCAGCGATGGACAGACACTAATGAAAAACTGTTTTTT. Translation gives CASSHQRWTDTNEKLFF.